The following is a T cell receptor (beta chain) sequence with its context. Its specificity is unknown. This entry is derived from a study of response to subunit inactivated influenza vaccine. Trimming stripped 4 bases from V and 4 bases from J, with 11 bases between. From germline, CDR1 is SGDLS and CDR2 YYNGEE. This CDR3 comprises 14 residues. TCRdb reprocessed the RT-PCR reads with MiXCR, giving one entry per CDR3 protein. The repertoire holds roughly 790,000 distinct CDR3 sequences, with about 20% as singletons. Broader study findings: The authors suggested that few new T cells are recruited per seasonal influenza vaccination.

The chain links TRBV9 to TRBJ1-4, with no clear D. The TCR comes from a man between 50 and 59 years old who received an inactivated influenza vaccine. The sample was PBMCs from blood, taken 4 to 6 days after vaccination. As DNA, the CDR3 is TGTGCCAGCAGCACGGACGGCAGTAATGAAAAACTGTTTTTT. Translation gives CASSTDGSNEKLFF.